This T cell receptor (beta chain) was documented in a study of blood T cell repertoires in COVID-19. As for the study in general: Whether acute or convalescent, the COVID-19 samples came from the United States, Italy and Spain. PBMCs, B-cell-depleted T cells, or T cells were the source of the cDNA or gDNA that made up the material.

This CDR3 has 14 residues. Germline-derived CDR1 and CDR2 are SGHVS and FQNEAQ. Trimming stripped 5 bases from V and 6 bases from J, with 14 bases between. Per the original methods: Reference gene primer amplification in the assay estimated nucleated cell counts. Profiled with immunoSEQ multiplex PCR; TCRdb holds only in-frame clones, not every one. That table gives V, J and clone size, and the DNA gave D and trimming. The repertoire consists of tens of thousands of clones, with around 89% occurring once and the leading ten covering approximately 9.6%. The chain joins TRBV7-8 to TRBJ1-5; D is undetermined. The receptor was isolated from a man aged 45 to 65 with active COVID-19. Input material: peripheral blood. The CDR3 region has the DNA TGTGCCAGCAGCCTAGAGAGGGCGGCTCAGCCCCAGCATTTT. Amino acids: CASSLERAAQPQHF. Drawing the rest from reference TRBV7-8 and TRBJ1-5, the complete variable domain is GAGVSQSPRYKVAKRGQDVALRCDPISGHVSLFWYQQALGQGPEFLTYFQNEAQLDKSGLPSDRFFAERPEGSVSTLKIQRTQQEDSAVYLCASSLERAAQPQHFGDGTRLSIL.